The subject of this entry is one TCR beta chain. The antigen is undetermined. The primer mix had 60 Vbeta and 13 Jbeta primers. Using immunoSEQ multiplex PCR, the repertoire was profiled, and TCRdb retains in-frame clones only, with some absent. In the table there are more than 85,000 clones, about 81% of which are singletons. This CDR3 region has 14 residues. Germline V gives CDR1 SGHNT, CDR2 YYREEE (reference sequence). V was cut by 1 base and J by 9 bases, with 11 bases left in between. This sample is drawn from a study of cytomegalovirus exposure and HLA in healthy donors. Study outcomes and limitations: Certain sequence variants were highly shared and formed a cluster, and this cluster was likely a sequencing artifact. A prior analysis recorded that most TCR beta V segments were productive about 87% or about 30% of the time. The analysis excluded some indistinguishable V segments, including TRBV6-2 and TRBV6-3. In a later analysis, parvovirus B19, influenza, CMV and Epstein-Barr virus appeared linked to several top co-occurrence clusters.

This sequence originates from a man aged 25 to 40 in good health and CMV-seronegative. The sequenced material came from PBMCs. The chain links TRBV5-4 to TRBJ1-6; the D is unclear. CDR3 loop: CASSLMVTGSPLHF. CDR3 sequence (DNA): TGTGCCAGCAGCTTGATGGTGACGGGTTCACCCCTCCACTTT.